Listed below are T cell receptor beta chains from one sample, sequenced in a study of blood T cell repertoires in COVID-19. TCRdb's table, derived via immunoSEQ multiplex PCR, lists solely in-frame clones and lacks some. The sample has 100,000 to 120,000 clones; 82% are singletons. The sample taken for sequencing was peripheral blood. All receptors derive from a woman in her sixties or seventies with acute or convalescent COVID-19. Both conserved end residues are part of each CDR3. D genes are given only for firm matches. Clone size is given for some rows only: seen once, a few or many times, or a class if the clone is expanded.

j_call v_call d_call clone_size cdr3_aa cdr3_nt
TRBJ1-3 TRBV19 . once CASSSEGSSGIGNTIYF TGTGCCAGTAGTAGCGAGGGAAGTTCGGGAATCGGAAACACCATATATTTT
TRBJ1-6 TRBV7-3 . . CASSLTESYNSPLHF TGTGCCAGCAGCCTAACAGAGTCCTATAATTCACCCCTCCACTTT
TRBJ1-1 TRBV19 TRBD1 . CASSRRGISEAFF TGTGCCAGTAGCCGCAGGGGGATCTCTGAAGCTTTCTTT
TRBJ1-1 TRBV19 . . CASSIGAVEAFF TGTGCCAGTAGTATAGGGGCAGTTGAAGCTTTCTTT
TRBJ1-2 TRBV19 TRBD1 . CASSPIPGQGREGYTF TGTGCCAGTAGTCCGATCCCGGGACAGGGGCGTGAGGGCTACACCTTC
TRBJ1-3 TRBV5-6 . . CASSFDSYSGNTIYF TGTGCCAGCAGCTTCGACAGCTACTCTGGAAACACCATATATTTT
TRBJ2-7 TRBV5-6 . . CASSLVGSRIEQYF TGTGCCAGCAGCTTGGTGGGCAGCCGTATCGAGCAGTACTTC
TRBJ1-1 TRBV5-1 TRBD1 . CASSDDRGQGNTEAFF TGCGCCAGCAGCGATGACAGGGGGCAAGGAAACACTGAAGCTTTCTTT
TRBJ2-5 TRBV7-2 . . CASSLGAGGETQYF TGTGCCAGCAGCTTAGGGGCAGGAGGGGAGACCCAGTACTTC
TRBJ1-6 TRBV27 TRBD1 . CASSFGSAGTGVSPLHF TGTGCCAGCAGTTTTGGTTCCGCGGGGACAGGGGTATCACCCCTCCACTTT
TRBJ2-5 TRBV28 . . CASSLGGPSFTQYF TGTGCCAGCAGTTTGGGGGGACCGAGCTTTACCCAGTACTTC
TRBJ1-4 TRBV7-9 TRBD1 once CASSSFTGTGYEKLFF TGTGCCAGCAGCTCGTTTACCGGGACAGGGTATGAAAAACTGTTTTTT
TRBJ2-3 TRBV5-6 . once CASSFNRADTQYF TGTGCCAGCAGCTTTAACCGGGCAGATACGCAGTATTTT
TRBJ1-1 TRBV4-2 . . CASSQRGWGDTEAFF TGTGCCAGCAGCCAACGAGGGTGGGGGGACACTGAAGCTTTCTTT
TRBJ1-1 TRBV6-2/TRBV6-3 . . CASSSPLGGRTSNTEAFF TGTGCCAGCAGTTCGCCACTTGGGGGGAGGACCTCGAACACTGAAGCTTTCTTT
TRBJ1-2 TRBV12-3/TRBV12-4 . . CASSNEGGYTF TGTGCCAGCAGCAATGAGGGCGGCTACACCTTC
TRBJ2-7 TRBV5-1 . . CASSPGLGNYEQYF TGCGCCAGCAGCCCAGGGTTGGGAAACTACGAGCAGTACTTC
TRBJ2-1 TRBV4-2 TRBD2 . CASSQGLAGGTYSYNEQFF TGTGCCAGCAGCCAAGGACTAGCGGGGGGCACCTACTCCTACAATGAGCAGTTCTTC
TRBJ1-6 TRBV5-8 . . CASSLRGPVHF TGTGCCAGCAGCTTGCGCGGGCCGGTCCACTTT
TRBJ1-5 TRBV28 TRBD1 . CASRRQGHQPQHF TGTGCCAGCAGAAGACAGGGGCACCAGCCCCAGCATTTT
TRBJ1-1 TRBV7-9 . . CASSEEAFF TGTGCCAGCAGCGAGGAAGCTTTCTTT
TRBJ1-2 TRBV7-9 TRBD1 . CASSFARDRGYTF TGTGCCAGCAGCTTTGCTCGGGACAGGGGCTACACCTTC
TRBJ2-5 TRBV7-9 . . CASSLVAKETQYF TGTGCCAGCAGCTTAGTAGCCAAAGAGACCCAGTACTTC
TRBJ1-5 TRBV7-2 TRBD1 . CASSLDRVVEPQHF TGTGCCAGCAGCTTGGACAGGGTGGTGGAGCCCCAGCATTTT
TRBJ2-7 TRBV2 . . CASSQTYEQYF TGTGCCAGCAGCCAAACTTACGAGCAGTACTTC
TRBJ2-3 TRBV7-2 . . CASSLVPQGTDTQYF TGTGCCAGCAGCTTAGTGCCACAGGGCACAGATACGCAGTATTTT
TRBJ1-1 TRBV6-5 TRBD1 . CASSFDRALGTEAFF TGTGCCAGCAGTTTCGACAGGGCCTTGGGCACTGAAGCTTTCTTT
TRBJ2-7 TRBV24-1 TRBD1 few CATSDLDRVEQYF TGTGCCACCAGTGATTTGGACAGGGTCGAGCAGTACTTC
TRBJ1-6 TRBV30 . few CAWSVMSRQLGSPLHF TGTGCCTGGAGTGTTATGTCTCGGCAGCTCGGGTCACCCCTCCACTTT
TRBJ1-6 TRBV19 TRBD1 once CASSVRTGDSPLHF TGTGCCAGTAGTGTGAGGACAGGTGATTCACCCCTCCACTTT
TRBJ1-2 TRBV11-3 . . CASSLGGPSAGYTF TGTGCCAGCAGCTTAGGGGGGCCATCGGCCGGCTACACCTTC
TRBJ2-2 TRBV7-9 . few CASSGRTGTNTGELFF TGTGCCAGCAGCGGCCGAACAGGGACGAACACCGGGGAGCTGTTTTTT
TRBJ1-1 TRBV6-6 . . CASSYNGQGNTEAFF TGTGCCAGCAGTTACAATGGGCAGGGTAACACTGAAGCTTTCTTT
TRBJ2-5 TRBV12-3/TRBV12-4 . . CASSLLASETQYF TGTGCCAGCAGTTTATTGGCATCTGAGACCCAGTACTTC
TRBJ2-3 TRBV4-3 . . CASSQDRVRSWTGTDTQYF TGCGCCAGCAGCCAAGATCGGGTAAGATCGTGGACAGGCACAGATACGCAGTATTTT
TRBJ1-3 TRBV2 . . CASTWTVGNTIYF TGTGCCAGCACCTGGACAGTAGGAAACACCATATATTTT
TRBJ1-2 TRBV30 . . CAWNSSPGTSNYGYTF TGTGCCTGGAATTCATCCCCCGGGACATCTAACTATGGCTACACCTTC
TRBJ1-2 TRBV28 TRBD1 . CASSLSTGGGYGYTF TGTGCCAGCAGTTTATCAACAGGGGGAGGCTATGGCTACACCTTC
TRBJ1-4 TRBV11-3 . . CASSLVAGGEKLFF TGTGCCAGCAGCTTAGTAGCAGGAGGTGAAAAACTGTTTTTT
TRBJ1-2 TRBV4-1 . few CASRQASAGGYGYTF TGCGCCAGCAGACAAGCCTCGGCCGGGGGCTATGGCTACACCTTC
TRBJ1-4 TRBV5-4 . . CASSRGGRGELFF TGTGCCAGCAGCCGCGGGGGCCGAGGGGAACTGTTTTTT
TRBJ2-1 TRBV5-1 . . CASSLDPADSEQFF TGCGCCAGCAGCTTGGATCCAGCGGACAGTGAGCAGTTCTTC